The T cell receptor (beta chain) under discussion was sequenced for a study of CD8+CD57+ T cells in acquired aplastic anemia. Researchers used genomic DNA as the template to profile TCR beta VDJ and CDR3. TCRdb reprocessed the reads with MiXCR, giving one entry per CDR3 protein. The sample holds 200,000 to 250,000 distinct CDR3 sequences, about half seen once. The CDR3 spans 15 residues. Trimming removed 6 bases from V and 10 bases from J, with 22 bases in between. Patients selected for sequencing had displayed CD8+CD57+ cell expansion by flow cytometry. The sequence was collected from a human donor with aplastic anemia. The V and J genes are TRBV12-3 or TRBV12-4 and TRBJ2-1; the D is unclear. The sequencing sample was made of sorted CD4+, CD8+, or CD8+CD57+ T cells (not recorded which) from PBMCs. CDR3 in DNA: TGTGCCAGCAGCCCTTACGGCATCAACACCGGGGAGCAGTTCTTC. Amino acid sequence: CASSPYGINTGEQFF.